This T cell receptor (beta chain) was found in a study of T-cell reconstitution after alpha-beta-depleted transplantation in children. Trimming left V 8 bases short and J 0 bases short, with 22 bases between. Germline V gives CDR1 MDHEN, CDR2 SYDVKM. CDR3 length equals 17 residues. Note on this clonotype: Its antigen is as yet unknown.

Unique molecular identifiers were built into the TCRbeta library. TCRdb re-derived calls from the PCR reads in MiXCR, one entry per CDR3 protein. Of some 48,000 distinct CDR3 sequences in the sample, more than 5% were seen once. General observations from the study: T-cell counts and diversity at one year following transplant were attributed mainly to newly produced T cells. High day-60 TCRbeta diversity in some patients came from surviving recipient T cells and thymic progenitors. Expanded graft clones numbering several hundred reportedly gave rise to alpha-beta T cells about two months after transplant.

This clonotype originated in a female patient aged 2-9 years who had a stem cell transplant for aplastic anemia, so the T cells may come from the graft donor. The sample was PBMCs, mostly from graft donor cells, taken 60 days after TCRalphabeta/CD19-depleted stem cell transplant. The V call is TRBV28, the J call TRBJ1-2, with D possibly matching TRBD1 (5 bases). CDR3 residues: CASSIIEWTPSNYGYTF. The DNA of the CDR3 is TGTGCCAGCTCTATTATTGAGTGGACACCTTCTAACTATGGCTACACCTTC.